Listed here are 2 T cell receptor beta chains from one sample, sequenced in a study of shared clonotypes between healthy human individuals. Naive CD8 populations comprised CD45RO-negative cells positively selected for CCR7, excluding terminally differentiated effector memory CD45RA+ cells. TCRdb's table, derived via immunoSEQ multiplex PCR, lists solely in-frame clones and lacks some. The sample has about 2,200,000 clones, 85% to 95% seen once; the top ten hold 1.5% to 2%. Sequenced sample: naive CD8+ T cells from PBMCs. These receptors were taken from a man between 18 and 29 years old in good health. Some clones in this sample may be carry-over from other donors' samples.

The V gene is TRBV25-1, the J gene TRBJ1-5; no definite D call. The CDR3 loop spans 14 amino acids. Germline loops: CDR1 MGHDK, CDR2 SYGVNS. Trimming left V 5 bases short and J 0 bases short, with 8 bases between. DNA for the CDR3: TGTGCCAGCAGTCCAAAGGGTAGCAATCAGCCCCAGCATTTT. It translates to CASSPKGSNQPQHF.

The chain links TRBV7-9 to TRBJ2-1; possible D gene TRBD2, 6 bases. CDR3 length: 15 amino acids. The V end was cut by 3 bases, the J end by 3 bases, with 12 bases between. Germline CDR1 and CDR2: SEHNR and FQNEAQ (reference sequence). The chain's CDR3 is CASSFPPGGYNEQFF. In nucleotides, the CDR3 is TGTGCCAGCAGCTTTCCCCCCGGGGGCTACAATGAGCAGTTCTTC.